This T cell receptor (beta chain) originates from a study of cytomegalovirus exposure and HLA in healthy donors. Study summary: Unique TCR beta sequences numbering 120 million or so came from 190 million or so T cells in an earlier analysis. Findings and limits, study-wide: Follow-up analysis seemed to connect common viral pathogens with several of the most significant clusters identified. Through in vitro validation, a few CMV-associated chains were shown to be specific for CMV antigens. There was a cluster of highly shared sequence variants that was likely a sequencing artifact.

Notes on this clone: Its antigen is undetermined.

The CDR3 totals 18 residues. Germline loops: CDR1 SGDLS, CDR2 YYNGEE. The germline V and J ends were trimmed by 0 bases and 1 base, with 19 bases remaining between them. Primers: 60 Vbeta forward and 13 Jbeta reverse. Clones were sequenced by immunoSEQ multiplex PCR, and TCRdb holds only the in-frame ones, with some missing. The data contain over 130,000 clones, approximately 88% of them singletons. This receptor was taken from a woman aged 40 to 50 in good health and CMV-seronegative. The chain links TRBV9 to TRBJ1-1; TRBD1 is a possible D gene (6 bases). Input material: PBMCs. The CDR3, as DNA: TGTGCCAGCAGCGTAGCGGGGGGCGGAGGTGTGGGGAACACTGAAGCTTTCTTT. Its translation: CASSVAGGGGVGNTEAFF.